The 8 T cell receptor beta chains presented below share a single source sample, sequenced in a study of blood T cell repertoires in COVID-19. Generated by immunoSEQ multiplex PCR, the TCRdb table keeps only in-frame clones and is missing some. The sample has about 240,000 clones, 86% seen once; the top ten hold roughly an eighth. The sequencing sample was made of peripheral blood. These receptors were obtained from an elderly man with acute or convalescent COVID-19.

The chain uses TRBV28 and TRBJ2-1; 7 nucleotides align to TRBD1. CDR3 length: 14 residues. V dropped 3 bases and J dropped 6; count of bases not matched to a gene: 5. Germline V lookup: CDR1 MDHEN, CDR2 SYDVKM. The CDR3 DNA reads as TGTGCCAGCAGTTTCGACAGGGTGCGCAATGAGCAGTTCTTC. Its protein is CASSFDRVRNEQFF.

This clone was observed a few times. Here the CDR3 DNA reads TGTGCCAGTAGTATCACGGTCGACAATCAGCCCCAGCATTTT. Amino acids: CASSITVDNQPQHF. The J gene is TRBJ1-5, the V gene TRBV19; D is uncertain. The V end lost 3 bases, the J end lost 3 bases, and 9 bases lay between the germline ends. Germline V gene lookup returns CDR1 LNHDA and CDR2 SQIVND (reference sequence). CDR3 length: 14 amino acids.

The rearrangement uses TRBV7-9 and TRBJ1-2; D is unresolved. V was cut by 5 bases and J by 4 bases, with 14 bases left in between. Germline lookup yields CDR1 SEHNR and CDR2 FQNEAQ (reference sequence). CDR3 length: 14 residues. The CDR3 spells CASSPREGSYGYTF. In nucleotides, the CDR3 is TGTGCCAGCAGCCCACGGGAAGGTAGCTATGGCTACACCTTC.

The gene calls are TRBV6-1 and TRBJ1-5; D gene ambiguous. V lost 0 bases, J lost 9 bases, and 12 bases lay in between. CDR1 and CDR2 from the germline V gene are MNHNS and SASEGT. The CDR3 covers 14 residues. The CDR3 nucleotides are TGTGCCAGCAGTGAAGCGGCACCCGGAGGGCCCCAGCATTTT. Translation: CASSEAAPGGPQHF.

This chain connects TRBV19 to TRBJ1-1; D unclear. Trimming pared 8 bases from V and 1 base from J, leaving 14 bases between. Germline V gene data show CDR1 as LNHDA and CDR2 as SQIVND (reference sequence). The CDR3 has 14 residues. CDR3 nucleotide sequence: TGTGCCAGTCGGATACTTACAGCGAACACTGAAGCTTTCTTT. Its protein is CASRILTANTEAFF. Full variable domain (rest looked up from reference TRBV19 and TRBJ1-1): DGGITQSPKYLFRKEGQNVTLSCEQNLNHDAMYWYRQDPGQGLRLIYYSQIVNDFQKGDIAEGYSVSREKKESFPLTVTSAQKNPTAFYLCASRILTANTEAFFGQGTRLTVV.

This CDR3 is CASSTARNRGGGYTF. As DNA, the CDR3 is TGTGCCAGCAGCACCGCGCGGAACAGGGGCGGTGGCTACACCTTC. The chain links TRBV5-4 to TRBJ1-2; 7 bases fit TRBD1. This CDR3 contains 15 residues. Trimming cost V 4 bases and J 7 bases; bases outside gene matches: 13. CDR1 is SGHNT, CDR2 YYREEE, per germline (reference sequence).

The chain combines TRBV6-5 with TRBJ2-7; TRBD2 might be the D (5 bases). The CDR3 extends over 14 amino acids. Germline CDR1 MNHEY, CDR2 SVGAGI. Trimming removed 8 bases at V and 7 bases at J, with 21 bases between. CDR3: CASSAGGWLQEQYF. The CDR3 nucleotides read TGTGCCAGCTCCGCTGGCGGGTGGTTGCAGGAGCAGTACTTC.

The gene calls are TRBV4-2 and TRBJ2-5; weak D call: TRBD2 (6 bases). V was clipped by 1 base and J by 5 bases, with 14 bases between them. Germline lookup yields CDR1 LGHNA and CDR2 YNFKEQ. The CDR3 totals 15 residues. Here the CDR3 reads CASSQGGDPGETQYF. The CDR3 region has the DNA TGTGCCAGCAGCCAAGGCGGGGACCCGGGGGAGACCCAGTACTTC.